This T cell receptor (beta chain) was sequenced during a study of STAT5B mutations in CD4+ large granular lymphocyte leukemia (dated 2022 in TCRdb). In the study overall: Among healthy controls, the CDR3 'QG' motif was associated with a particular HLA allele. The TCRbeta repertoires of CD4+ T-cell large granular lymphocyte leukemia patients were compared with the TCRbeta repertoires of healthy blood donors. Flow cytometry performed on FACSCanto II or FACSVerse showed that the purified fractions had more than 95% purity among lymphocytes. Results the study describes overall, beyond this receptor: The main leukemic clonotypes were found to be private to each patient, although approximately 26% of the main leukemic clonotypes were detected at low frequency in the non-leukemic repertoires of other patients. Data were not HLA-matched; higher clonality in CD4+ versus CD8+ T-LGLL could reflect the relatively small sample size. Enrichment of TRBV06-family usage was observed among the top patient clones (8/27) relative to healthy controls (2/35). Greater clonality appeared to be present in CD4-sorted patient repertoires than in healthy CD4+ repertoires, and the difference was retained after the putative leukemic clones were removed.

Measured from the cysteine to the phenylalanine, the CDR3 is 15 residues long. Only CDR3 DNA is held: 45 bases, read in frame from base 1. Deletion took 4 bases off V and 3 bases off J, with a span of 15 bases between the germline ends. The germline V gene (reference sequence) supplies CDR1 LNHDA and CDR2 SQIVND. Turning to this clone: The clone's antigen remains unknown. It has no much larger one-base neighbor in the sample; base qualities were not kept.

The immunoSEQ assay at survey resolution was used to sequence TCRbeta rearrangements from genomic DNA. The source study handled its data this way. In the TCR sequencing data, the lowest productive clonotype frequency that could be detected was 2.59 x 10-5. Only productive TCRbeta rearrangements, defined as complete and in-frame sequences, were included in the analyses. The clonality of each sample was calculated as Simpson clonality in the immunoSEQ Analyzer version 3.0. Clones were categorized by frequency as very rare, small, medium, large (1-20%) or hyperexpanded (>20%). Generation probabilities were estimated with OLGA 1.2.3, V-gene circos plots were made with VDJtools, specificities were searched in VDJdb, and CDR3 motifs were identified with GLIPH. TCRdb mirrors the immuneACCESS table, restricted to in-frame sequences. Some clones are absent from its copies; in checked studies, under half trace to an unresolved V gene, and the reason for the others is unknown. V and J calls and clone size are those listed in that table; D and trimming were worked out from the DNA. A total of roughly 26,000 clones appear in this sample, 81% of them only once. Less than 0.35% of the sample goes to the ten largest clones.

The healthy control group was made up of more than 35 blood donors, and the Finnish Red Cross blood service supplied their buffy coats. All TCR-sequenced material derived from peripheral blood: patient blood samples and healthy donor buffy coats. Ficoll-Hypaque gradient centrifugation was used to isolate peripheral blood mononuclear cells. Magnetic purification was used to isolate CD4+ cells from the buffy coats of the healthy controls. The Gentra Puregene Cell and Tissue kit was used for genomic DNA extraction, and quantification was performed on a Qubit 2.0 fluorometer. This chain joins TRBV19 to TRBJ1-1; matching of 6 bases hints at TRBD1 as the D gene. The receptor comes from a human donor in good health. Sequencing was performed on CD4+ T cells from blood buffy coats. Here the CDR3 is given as CASSTWGLRDTEAFF. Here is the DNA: TGTGCCAGTAGTACGTGGGGGCTTCGGGACACTGAAGCTTTCTTT.